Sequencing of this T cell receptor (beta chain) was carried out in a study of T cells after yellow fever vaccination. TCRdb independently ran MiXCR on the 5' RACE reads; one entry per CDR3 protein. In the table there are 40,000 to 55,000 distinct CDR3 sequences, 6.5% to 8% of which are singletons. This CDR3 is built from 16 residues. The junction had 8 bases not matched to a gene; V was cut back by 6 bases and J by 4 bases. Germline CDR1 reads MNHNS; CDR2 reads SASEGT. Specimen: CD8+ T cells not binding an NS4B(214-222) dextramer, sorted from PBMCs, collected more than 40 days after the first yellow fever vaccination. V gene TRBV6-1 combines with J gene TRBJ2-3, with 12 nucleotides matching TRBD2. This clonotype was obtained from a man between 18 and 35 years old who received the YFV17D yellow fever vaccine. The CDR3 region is CASSLSSSGGADTQYF. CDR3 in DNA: TGTGCCAGCAGCCTCTCTTCTAGCGGGGGGGCAGATACGCAGTATTTT.